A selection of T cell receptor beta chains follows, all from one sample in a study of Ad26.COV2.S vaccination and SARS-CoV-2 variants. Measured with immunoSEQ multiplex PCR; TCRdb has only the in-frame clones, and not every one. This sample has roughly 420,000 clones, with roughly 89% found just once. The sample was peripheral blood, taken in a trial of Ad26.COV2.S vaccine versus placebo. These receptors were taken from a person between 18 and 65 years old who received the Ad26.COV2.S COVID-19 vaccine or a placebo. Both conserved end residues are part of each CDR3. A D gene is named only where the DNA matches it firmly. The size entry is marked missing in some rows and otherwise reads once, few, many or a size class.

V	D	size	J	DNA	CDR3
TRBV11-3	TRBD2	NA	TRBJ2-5	TGTGCCAGCAGCTTAGGCCGGTCTAGCGGGGGTGAGACCCAGTACTTC	CASSLGRSSGGETQYF
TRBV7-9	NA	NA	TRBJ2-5	TGTGCCAGCAGCTCCCAAGTTGAGACCCAGTACTTC	CASSSQVETQYF
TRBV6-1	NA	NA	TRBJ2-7	TGTGCCAGCAGTGAACCAACCTACGAGCAGTACTTC	CASSEPTYEQYF
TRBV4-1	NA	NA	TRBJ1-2	TGCGCCAGCAGCCAAGAGGGTAGTTATGGCTACACCTTC	CASSQEGSYGYTF
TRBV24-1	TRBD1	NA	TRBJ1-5	TGTGCCACCAGTGGTGCCGGGACAGGGAATCAGCCCCAGCATTTT	CATSGAGTGNQPQHF
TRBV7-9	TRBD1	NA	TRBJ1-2	TGTGCCAGCAGCTTAATACAGGGGCTATATGGCTACACCTTC	CASSLIQGLYGYTF
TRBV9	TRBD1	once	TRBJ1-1	TGTGCCAGCAGTAACCGACAGGGGGCGAGGACTGAAGCTTTCTTT	CASSNRQGARTEAFF
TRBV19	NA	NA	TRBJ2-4	TGTGCCAGTAGTATAGGTTTTAAGGGTGCCAAAAACATTCAGTACTTC	CASSIGFKGAKNIQYF
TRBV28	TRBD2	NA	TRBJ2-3	TGTGCCAGCACCAGCGCCCGGACTAGCGGCGCCGGTTCATATACGCAGTATTTT	CASTSARTSGAGSYTQYF
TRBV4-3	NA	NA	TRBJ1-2	TGCGCCAGCAGCCAGGCTGGCACAGTGTATGGCTACACCTTC	CASSQAGTVYGYTF
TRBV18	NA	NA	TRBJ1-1	TGTGCCAGCTCACCACCGGGAGGGCAGAGGCTGAACACTGAAGCTTTCTTT	CASSPPGGQRLNTEAFF
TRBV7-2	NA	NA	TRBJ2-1	TGTGCCAGCAGCTTAGGGGGCTCCTACAATGAGCAGTTCTTC	CASSLGGSYNEQFF
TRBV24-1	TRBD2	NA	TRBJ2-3	TGTGCCACCAGTGATAGGCCCTCGTGGGATAGCGGGAGGACAGATACGCAGTATTTT	CATSDRPSWDSGRTDTQYF
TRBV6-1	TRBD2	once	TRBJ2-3	TGTGCCAGCAGGGAACCGGGACTAGCGGACACAGATACGCAGTATTTT	CASREPGLADTDTQYF
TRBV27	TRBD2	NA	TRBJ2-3	TGTGCCAGCAGTTGGACTAAGGCGGGAGGGGCGGATACGCAGTATTTT	CASSWTKAGGADTQYF
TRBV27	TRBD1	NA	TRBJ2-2	TGTGCCAGCAGAAGGACAGGGGACCCCTTGTATCACACCGGGGAGCTGTTTTTT	CASRRTGDPLYHTGELFF
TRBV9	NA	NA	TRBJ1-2	TGTGCCAGCAGCCCTTCGCTCCCCCGGGACACCAACTATGGCTACACCTTC	CASSPSLPRDTNYGYTF
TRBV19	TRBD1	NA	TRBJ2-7	TGTGCCAGTAGTTTGGGGACAGGGAGCCACGAGCAGTACTTC	CASSLGTGSHEQYF
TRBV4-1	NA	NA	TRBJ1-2	TGCGCCAGCAGCCTCGGAGCCCTTACGTATGGCTACACCTTC	CASSLGALTYGYTF
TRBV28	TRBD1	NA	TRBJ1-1	TGTGCCAGCAGTCACACAGACAGGGGCGACACTGAAGCTTTCTTT	CASSHTDRGDTEAFF
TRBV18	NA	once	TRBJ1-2	TGTGCCAGCTCACCACCGGGGTACCGCTATGGCTACACCTTC	CASSPPGYRYGYTF
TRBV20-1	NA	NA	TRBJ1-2	TGCAGTGCCGCCGACCCTCGGGGCTACACCTTC	CSAADPRGYTF
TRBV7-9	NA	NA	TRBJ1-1	TGTGCCAGCAGCGCTACAAGCGAGGTAGCTTTCTTT	CASSATSEVAFF
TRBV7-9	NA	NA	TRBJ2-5	TGTGCCAGCAGCTTAGTAGGGGGGCTGGTCGAGACCCAGTACTTC	CASSLVGGLVETQYF
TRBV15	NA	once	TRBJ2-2	TGTGCCACCAGCCGGACAGAGAACACCGGGGAGCTGTTTTTT	CATSRTENTGELFF
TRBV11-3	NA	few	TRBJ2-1	TGTGCCAGCAGCTTAGAGGACTTCTTTCTAACTTCCTCCTACAATGAGCAGTTCTTC	CASSLEDFFLTSSYNEQFF
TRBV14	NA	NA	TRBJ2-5	TGTGCCAGCAGCCTTAACGCGGGGGCCGGATCCGAGACCCAGTACTTC	CASSLNAGAGSETQYF
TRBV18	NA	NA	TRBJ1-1	TGTGCCAGCTCACCACCGGCCTCCTGGGGCACTGAAGCTTTCTTT	CASSPPASWGTEAFF
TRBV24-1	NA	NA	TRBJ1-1	TGTGCCACCAGTGACCCCACTAGGCCCACTGAAGCTTTCTTT	CATSDPTRPTEAFF
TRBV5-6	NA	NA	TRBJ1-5	TGTGCCAGCAGCGATCGAAGGAGGGCAGAGAATCAGCCCCAGCATTTT	CASSDRRRAENQPQHF
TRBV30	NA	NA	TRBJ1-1	TGTGCCTGGACGCGTGGGGGCGAAGCTTTCTTT	CAWTRGGEAFF
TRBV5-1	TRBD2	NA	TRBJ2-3	TGCGCCAGCAGCGTGACTAGCGGGGGGGCCCGTGATACGCAGTATTTT	CASSVTSGGARDTQYF
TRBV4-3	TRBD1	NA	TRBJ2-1	TGCGCCAGCAGCCAAGTGGGACAGGGTAAATGGAATGAGCAGTTCTTC	CASSQVGQGKWNEQFF